This TCR beta chain appears in the sequencing data of a study of blood T cell repertoires in COVID-19. Clones were read by immunoSEQ multiplex PCR, and TCRdb kept only the in-frame ones, dropping some. The table records approximately 250,000 clones, 86% of them present only once. Trimming removed 10 bases from V and 5 bases from J; junction bases left unmatched: 9. CDR1 MNHEY and CDR2 SVGAGI come from the germline V gene. This CDR3 is built from 14 residues. This clone was detected ten times or more. The sequenced sample was peripheral blood. The J gene is TRBJ2-2, the V gene TRBV6-5; 8 bases agree with TRBD2. This TCR was sampled from a man between 35 and 55 years old with active or convalescent COVID-19. The CDR3 DNA is TGTGCCACCTTTAGCGGGGTAGAAACCGGGGAGCTGTTTTTT. Protein sequence: CATFSGVETGELFF.